One T cell receptor (beta chain) is described in this entry. The data derive from a study of control samples from healthy donors and cancer patients. Germline loops: CDR1 MDHEN, CDR2 SYDVKM. The trim removed 4 bases at V and 4 bases at J, leaving 10 bases unmatched. This CDR3 has 17 residues. TCRdb keeps only in-frame clones here, not all; method: immunoSEQ multiplex PCR. The sample lists 100,000 to 150,000 clones; over 80% were seen once. Sequencing used blood. This chain links TRBV28 with TRBJ1-5; 10 positions agree with TRBD1. The receptor's source is a woman in her 50s in good health. Written as DNA, the CDR3 is TGTGCCAGCAGTTCCCGGACAGGGGGTATTGTGAATCAGCCCCAGCATTTT. Translating gives CASSSRTGGIVNQPQHF.